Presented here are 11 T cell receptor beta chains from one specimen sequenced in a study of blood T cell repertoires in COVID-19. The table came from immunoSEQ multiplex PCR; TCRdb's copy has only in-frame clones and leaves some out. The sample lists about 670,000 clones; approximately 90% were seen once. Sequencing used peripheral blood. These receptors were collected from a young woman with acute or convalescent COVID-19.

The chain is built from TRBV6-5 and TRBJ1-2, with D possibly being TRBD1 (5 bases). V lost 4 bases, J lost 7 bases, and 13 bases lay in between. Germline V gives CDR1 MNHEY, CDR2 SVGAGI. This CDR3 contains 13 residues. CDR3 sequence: CASSLRWGVGYTF. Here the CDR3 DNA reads TGTGCCAGCAGTTTAAGGTGGGGGGTTGGCTACACCTTC.

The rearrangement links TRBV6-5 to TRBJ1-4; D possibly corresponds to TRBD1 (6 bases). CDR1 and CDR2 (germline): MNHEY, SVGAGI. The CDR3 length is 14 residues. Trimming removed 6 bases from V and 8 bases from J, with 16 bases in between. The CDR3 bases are TGTGCCAGCAGGAAGGACAGCCCTTGGGAAAAACTGTTTTTT. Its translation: CASRKDSPWEKLFF.

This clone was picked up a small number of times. The CDR3 nucleotides are TGTGCCAGCAGTCCGGGAGCTAACTATGGCTACACCTTC. As protein: CASSPGANYGYTF. This rearrangement joins TRBV28 to TRBJ1-2; D is unclear. This CDR3 has 13 amino acids. Germline V CDR1 and CDR2: MDHEN, SYDVKM. V lost 5 bases, J lost 0 bases, and 7 bases lay in between.

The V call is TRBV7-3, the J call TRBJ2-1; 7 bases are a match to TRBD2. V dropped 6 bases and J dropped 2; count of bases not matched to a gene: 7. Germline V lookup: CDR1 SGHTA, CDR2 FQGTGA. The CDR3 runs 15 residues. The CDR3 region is CASSSSGTTYNEQFF. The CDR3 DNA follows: TGTGCCAGCAGTTCATCCGGGACTACCTACAATGAGCAGTTCTTC.

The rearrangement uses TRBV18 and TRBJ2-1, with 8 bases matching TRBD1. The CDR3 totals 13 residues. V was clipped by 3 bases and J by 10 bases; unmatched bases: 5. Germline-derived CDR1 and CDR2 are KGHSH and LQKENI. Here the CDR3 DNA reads TGTGCCAGCTCACCGGGACAGGTCGGGGAGCAGTTCTTC. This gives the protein CASSPGQVGEQFF. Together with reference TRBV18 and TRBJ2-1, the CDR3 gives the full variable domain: NAGVMQNPRHLVRRRGQEARLRCSPMKGHSHVYWYRQLPEEGLKFMVYLQKENIIDESGMPKERFSAEFPKEGPSILRIQQVVRGDSAAYFCASSPGQVGEQFFGPGTRLTVL.

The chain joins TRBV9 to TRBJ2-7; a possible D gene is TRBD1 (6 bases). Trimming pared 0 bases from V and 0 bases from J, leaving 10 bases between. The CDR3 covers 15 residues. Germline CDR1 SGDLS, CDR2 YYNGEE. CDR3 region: CASSVALDSSYEQYF. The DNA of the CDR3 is TGTGCCAGCAGCGTAGCTTTGGACAGCTCCTACGAGCAGTACTTC.

The CDR3: CATSDPPSYEQYF. CDR3 DNA: TGTGCCACCAGTGACCCTCCTTCCTACGAGCAGTACTTC. The gene calls are TRBV24-1 and TRBJ2-7, with D uncertain. Trimming removed 4 bases at V and 1 base at J, with 7 bases between. The CDR3 covers 13 residues. Germline-derived CDR1 and CDR2 are KGHDR and SFDVKD.

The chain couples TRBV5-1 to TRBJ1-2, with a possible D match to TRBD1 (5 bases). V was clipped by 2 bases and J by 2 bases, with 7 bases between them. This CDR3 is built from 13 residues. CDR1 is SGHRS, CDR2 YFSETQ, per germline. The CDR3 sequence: CASSFRENYGYTF. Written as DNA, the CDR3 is TGCGCCAGCAGCTTCAGGGAAAACTATGGCTACACCTTC.

The CDR3 protein is CASSPGSGIYEQYF. The CDR3 coding sequence is TGTGCCAGCTCACCCGGGTCCGGGATCTACGAGCAGTACTTC. The chain uses TRBV18 and TRBJ2-7; possibly TRBD2 for D (5 bases). The V gene's germline CDR1 is KGHSH and CDR2 LQKENI. With 3 bases removed from V and 3 bases from J, the gap between germline ends came to 12 bases. The CDR3 is 14 residues long.

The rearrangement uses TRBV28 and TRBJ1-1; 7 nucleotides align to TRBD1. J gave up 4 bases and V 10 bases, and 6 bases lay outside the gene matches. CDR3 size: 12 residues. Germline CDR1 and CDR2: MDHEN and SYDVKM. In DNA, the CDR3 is TGTGCCACCATCGACAGGGTCACTGAAGCTTTCTTT. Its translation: CATIDRVTEAFF.

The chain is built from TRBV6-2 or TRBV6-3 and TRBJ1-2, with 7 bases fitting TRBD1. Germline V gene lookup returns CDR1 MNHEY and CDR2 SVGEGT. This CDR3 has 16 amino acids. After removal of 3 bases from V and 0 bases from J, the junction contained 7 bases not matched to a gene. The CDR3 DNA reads TGTGCCAGCAGTTATTGGGGACAGCTATCTAACTATGGCTACACCTTC. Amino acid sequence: CASSYWGQLSNYGYTF.